These 12 T cell receptor beta chains originate from one sample sequenced in a study of T-cell reconstitution after alpha-beta-depleted transplantation in children (dated by TCRdb to 2016 to 2017). Reading the label with the study, this specimen's treatment or condition is: allogeneic hematopoietic cell transplantation with graft depleted of TCRalphabeta T cells and CD19 B cells. The library relied on PCR. The sequencer was an Illumina HiSeq 2500. Molecular barcoding was employed in the preparation of TCR libraries, with unique molecular identifiers being used to normalize TCRbeta repertoire quantification. TCRdb reanalyzed the raw reads on its own, using fastp at Q25 for trimming and MiXCR for clone calling, and kept in-frame beta chains. A single entry per CDR3 protein holds the most common genes and DNA from its merged rows. For this sample there are over 450,000 distinct CDR3 sequences; roughly 10% appear just once. Around 2% of the sample goes to the ten largest clones.

The sample was PBMCs, taken before TCRalphabeta/CD19-depleted stem cell transplant. These receptors came from a child aged 2-9 years with inherited bone marrow failure, due to receive a stem cell transplant.

The chain employs TRBV7-9 and TRBJ2-5; D call uncertain. Looked up from germline, CDR1 is SEHNR and CDR2 is FQNEAQ (reference sequence). V dropped 2 bases and J dropped 7 bases, with 11 bases sitting between them. The CDR3 loop spans 13 amino acids. The CDR3 nucleotides read TGTGCCAGCAGCTTAACACAGCCGCGGACCCAGTACTTC. This sequence encodes CASSLTQPRTQYF.

The sample holds many counts of this clonotype. The gene calls are TRBV27 and TRBJ1-1, with D unresolved. This CDR3 has 14 amino acids. Trimming removed 0 bases from V and 4 bases from J, with 9 bases in between. The germline V gene has CDR1 MNHEY and CDR2 SMNVEV (reference sequence). This CDR3 reads CASSLSWSSTEAFF. The CDR3, as DNA: TGTGCCAGCAGTTTATCGTGGTCCTCCACTGAAGCTTTCTTT.

This clonotype was observed at least ten times. The CDR3 protein is CASSQELAGSRNTGELFF. In DNA form, the CDR3 reads TGCGCCAGCAGCCAAGAATTAGCGGGATCGAGGAACACCGGGGAGCTGTTTTTT. V and J are TRBV4-3 and TRBJ2-2, with TRBD2 identical over 8 bases. Trimming removed 0 bases from V and 1 base from J; junction bases left unmatched: 7. The germline V gene has CDR1 LGHNA and CDR2 YSLEER. CDR3 length equals 18 residues.

This clonotype was seen a single time. The V and J genes are TRBV27 and TRBJ1-1; no reliable D call. In germline, CDR1 is MNHEY, CDR2 SMNVEV (reference sequence). Trimming took off 4 bases at V and 3 bases at J, with 12 bases between the two ends. This CDR3 region has 14 residues. CDR3: CASSWAGVDTEAFF. The CDR3 coding sequence is TGTGCCAGCAGTTGGGCCGGCGTGGACACTGAAGCTTTCTTT.

This clonotype appeared many times. The chain couples TRBV3-1 to TRBJ1-1; the D is unclear. Germline V lookup: CDR1 LGHDT, CDR2 YNNKEL (reference sequence). The CDR3 covers 13 residues. Trimming stripped 1 base from V and 5 bases from J, with 8 bases between. CDR3 sequence (DNA): TGTGCCAGCAGCCAAGGTTGGAAGACTGAAGCTTTCTTT. Protein product: CASSQGWKTEAFF.

In its sample, this clonotype was seen many times. This chain uses TRBV5-1 with TRBJ2-7, with D perhaps assigned TRBD1 or TRBD2 (5 bases each). Per the germline V gene, CDR1 is SGHRS and CDR2 is YFSETQ. V lost 4 bases, J lost 1 base, and 9 bases lay in between. The CDR3 sequence is 13 residues long. This chain's CDR3 is CASSGAGSYEQYF. For the CDR3, the DNA is TGCGCCAGCAGCGGGGCGGGTTCCTACGAGCAGTACTTC.

This sequence joins TRBV5-4 and TRBJ1-2; 7 positions match TRBD1. Germline CDR1 reads SGHNT; CDR2 reads YYREEE (reference sequence). The CDR3 is 15 residues long. V lost 5 bases and J lost 6; bases outside the gene matches: 13. Written as DNA, the CDR3 is TGTGCCAGCAGTTACCCTGGACAGGAAGCCAATGGCTACACCTTC. It translates to CASSYPGQEANGYTF.

In this sample, this clonotype turned up many times. This chain joins TRBV5-1 and TRBJ2-1; 16 bases map to TRBD2. CDR3 length: 16 residues. Germline CDR1 is SGHRS and CDR2 is YFSETQ. The V segment lost 4 bases and the J segment 6 bases; nucleotides outside the gene matches: 4. The CDR3 protein is CASSPGTSGRANEQFF. CDR3 in DNA: TGCGCCAGCAGCCCAGGGACTAGCGGGAGGGCCAATGAGCAGTTCTTC.

The V and J genes are TRBV19 and TRBJ2-1, with D possibly TRBD1 on 6 matching bases. Trimming took off 3 bases at V and 1 base at J, with 10 bases between the two ends. The germline V gene encodes CDR1 LNHDA and CDR2 SQIVND (reference sequence). The length of the CDR3 is 15 residues. The CDR3 loop reads CASSIMGASYNEQFF. The CDR3 coding sequence is TGTGCCAGTAGTATTATGGGGGCGTCCTACAATGAGCAGTTCTTC.

This clonotype was recorded once. This may be a read error: a much more frequent sequence differs by one nucleotide. The CDR3 DNA reads as TGTGCCAGCAGCGCCGAAGTGGCCGGGGAGCTGTTTTTT. Protein: CASSAEVAGELFF. The genes are TRBV9 and TRBJ2-2, with no clear D. The CDR3 consists of 13 residues. The ends were cut back, 3 bases at V and 6 bases at J, with 9 bases in the middle. Germline V CDR1 and CDR2: SGDLS, YYNGEE.

In its sample, this clonotype was seen many times. The chain combines TRBV20-1 with TRBJ2-3; TRBD2 aligns across 10 bases. The germline V gene has CDR1 DFQATT and CDR2 SNEGSKA (reference sequence). The CDR3 length is 14 residues. J gave up 4 bases and V 6 bases, and 7 bases lay outside the gene matches. The CDR3 DNA reads as TGCAGTGCCTACACTAGCGGGGAATCAGATACGCAGTATTTT. Protein product: CSAYTSGESDTQYF.

There are a few counts of this clonotype. The chain carries TRBV20-1 and TRBJ1-4, with a weak D call TRBD1 (5 bases). Between the trimmed V and J ends, which lost 0 bases and 2 bases, there was a span of 13 bases. CDR1 and CDR2 from the germline V gene are DFQATT and SNEGSKA (reference sequence). The CDR3 extends over 16 amino acids. CDR3 in amino acids: CSARDPTWGTNEKLFF. The CDR3 DNA reads as TGCAGTGCTAGAGATCCGACATGGGGGACTAATGAAAAACTGTTTTTT.